Each of the 4 T cell receptor beta chains below was sequenced from the same sample in a study of T cell changes during pregnancy in multiple sclerosis. Sequencing was performed with immunoSEQ multiplex PCR; in TCRdb, only in-frame clones are kept and a portion is missing. Of more than 95,000 clones in the sample, approximately 95% are singletons; the top ten hold 0.99%. Sample: peripheral blood, taken after pregnancy. These receptors were obtained from a female donor with multiple sclerosis, enrolled in a pregnancy study.

The chain combines TRBV5-1 with TRBJ2-2, with 11 positions matching TRBD1. CDR3 size: 15 residues. With 4 bases clipped from V and 4 bases from J, the junction kept 3 bases outside the gene matches. Per the germline V gene, CDR1 is SGHRS and CDR2 is YFSETQ. CDR3 bases: TGCGCCAGCAGCGGAGGACAGGGGGCCACCGGGGAGCTGTTTTTT. Translating gives CASSGGQGATGELFF.

The DNA of the CDR3 is TGTGCCTGCCAAGTGGGACTAGCGGGAGGTGTCGGGGAGCTGTTTTTT. This translates into CACQVGLAGGVGELFF. This chain joins TRBV4-2 and TRBJ2-2; 15 bases align to TRBD2. Germline V lookup: CDR1 LGHNA, CDR2 YNFKEQ. V was clipped by 11 bases and J by 7 bases; unmatched bases: 11. This CDR3 has 16 amino acids.

This clone was observed a single time. J is TRBJ1-1 and V is TRBV5-1; D gene ambiguous. This CDR3 is built from 16 residues. The V and J ends lost 2 bases and 5 bases respectively, with 19 bases between them. Germline CDR1 SGHRS, CDR2 YFSETQ. CDR3 amino acids: CASSFEWAGGGTEAFF. CDR3 DNA: TGCGCCAGCAGCTTCGAGTGGGCGGGTGGCGGGACTGAAGCTTTCTTT.

The table lists this clone with a count of one. The chain couples TRBV7-6 to TRBJ2-2; 14 positions match TRBD2. The CDR3 has 18 residues. Looked up from germline, CDR1 is SGHVS and CDR2 is FNYEAQ. The V segment lost 2 bases and the J segment 5 bases; nucleotides outside the gene matches: 7. The CDR3 region is CASSLTGTSGRKTGELFF. Here the CDR3 DNA reads TGTGCCAGCAGCTTAACCGGGACTAGCGGGAGAAAGACCGGGGAGCTGTTTTTT. The whole variable domain, filled in from reference TRBV7-6 and TRBJ2-2, reads GAGVSQSPRYKVTKRGQDVALRCDPISGHVSLYWYRQALGQGPEFLTYFNYEAQQDKSGLPNDRFSAERPEGSISTLTIQRTEQRDSAMYRCASSLTGTSGRKTGELFFGEGSRLTVL.